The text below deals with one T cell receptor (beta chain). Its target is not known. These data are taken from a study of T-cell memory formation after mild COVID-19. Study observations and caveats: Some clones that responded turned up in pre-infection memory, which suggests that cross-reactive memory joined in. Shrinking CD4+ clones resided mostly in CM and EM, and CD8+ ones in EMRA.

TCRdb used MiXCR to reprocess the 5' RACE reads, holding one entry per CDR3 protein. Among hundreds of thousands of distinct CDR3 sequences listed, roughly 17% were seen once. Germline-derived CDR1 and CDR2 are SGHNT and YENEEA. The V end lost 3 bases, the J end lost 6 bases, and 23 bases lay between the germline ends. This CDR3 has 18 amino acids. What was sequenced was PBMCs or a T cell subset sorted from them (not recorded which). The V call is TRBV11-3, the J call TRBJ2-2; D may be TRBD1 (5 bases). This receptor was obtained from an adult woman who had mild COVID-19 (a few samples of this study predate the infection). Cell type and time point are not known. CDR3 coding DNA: TGTGCCAGCAGCTTTCCGGGCCCCAGGGCCGGCAGCGCCGGGGAGCTGTTTTTT. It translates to CASSFPGPRAGSAGELFF.